This section outlines one T cell receptor beta chain sequence together with its context. This entry is derived from a study of blood T cell repertoires in COVID-19. Background on the study: The United States, Italy and Spain provided the acute and convalescent COVID-19 samples. The cDNA or gDNA used as material had been derived from T cells, B-cell-depleted T cells, or PBMCs.

The CDR3 consists of 14 residues. The V gene lost 1 base and the J gene lost 3 bases, with 9 bases spanning the gap. The germline V gene has CDR1 LGHDT and CDR2 YNNKEL (reference sequence). Study processing details: Using reference gene primer amplification, nucleated cell counts were estimated. Some clones are missing from TCRdb's copy, which holds only in-frame ones; the method was immunoSEQ multiplex PCR. V and J calls and clone size follow that table, whereas D and trimming were derived from the DNA. In the table there are some 280,000 clones, about nine tenths of which are singletons. The chain employs TRBV3-1 (or the pseudogene TRBV3-2) and TRBJ1-1, with D uncertain. The specimen was peripheral blood. The TCR comes from a woman in her 30s with active or convalescent COVID-19. CDR3 protein: CASSQVGVYTEAFF. The CDR3 DNA sequence: TGTGCCAGCAGCCAAGTCGGGGTATACACTGAAGCTTTCTTT.